This T cell receptor beta chain originates from a study of blood T cell repertoires in COVID-19. Study summary: Samples of COVID-19 (acute and convalescent) were obtained from the United States, Italy and Spain. PBMCs, B-cell-depleted T cells, or T cells provided the cDNA or gDNA that made up the material.

V lost 6 bases to trimming and J lost 2 bases; unmatched junction nucleotides: 11. This CDR3 region has 17 residues. Germline V gives CDR1 MNHEY, CDR2 SVGEGT. How the authors handled the data: From reference gene primer amplification, estimates of nucleated cell counts were derived. The protocol was immunoSEQ multiplex PCR, while the TCRdb copy is restricted to in-frame clones and leaves out a portion. The DNA gave D and trimming, while V, J and clone size come from that table. Seen here are about 370,000 clones, nearly 90% observed once, and the top ten hold 6.5%. The TCR comes from a man aged 18-30 years with active or convalescent COVID-19. Sample: peripheral blood. The chain carries TRBV6-2 or TRBV6-3 and TRBJ2-7; TRBD2 aligns across 12 bases. The CDR3 DNA sequence: TGTGCCAGCAGCCTTGTCTTGACTAGCGGGAGTACCTACGAGCAGTACTTC. This translates into CASSLVLTSGSTYEQYF.